The present entry profiles one TCR beta chain with its context. Its antigen is undetermined. Data came from immunoSEQ multiplex PCR; TCRdb stores just in-frame clones and leaves some out. In the table there are 2 million or so clones, about 95% of which are singletons. This specimen comes from a study of shared clonotypes between healthy human individuals. Study-level findings and limits: Between a few donors, naive CD4 clonotypes were shared at a level of about 5%.

The ends were cut back, 8 bases at V and 0 bases at J, with 14 bases in the middle. CDR3 length equals 15 residues. Germline V gene lookup returns CDR1 MGHRA and CDR2 YSYEKL. Healthy HIV-negative adults without recent acute infections or vaccinations served as donors. The specimen sequenced was naive CD4+ T cells sorted from blood. Subset: CD45RA+ positively selected. The TCR originated in a man aged 18 to 30 in good health. The chain employs TRBV4-1 and TRBJ1-3, with D maybe TRBD1 (5 bases). DNA of the CDR3: TGCGCCAGCGGGCCGGGGCCCCTCTCTGGAAACACCATATATTTT. This translates into CASGPGPLSGNTIYF.